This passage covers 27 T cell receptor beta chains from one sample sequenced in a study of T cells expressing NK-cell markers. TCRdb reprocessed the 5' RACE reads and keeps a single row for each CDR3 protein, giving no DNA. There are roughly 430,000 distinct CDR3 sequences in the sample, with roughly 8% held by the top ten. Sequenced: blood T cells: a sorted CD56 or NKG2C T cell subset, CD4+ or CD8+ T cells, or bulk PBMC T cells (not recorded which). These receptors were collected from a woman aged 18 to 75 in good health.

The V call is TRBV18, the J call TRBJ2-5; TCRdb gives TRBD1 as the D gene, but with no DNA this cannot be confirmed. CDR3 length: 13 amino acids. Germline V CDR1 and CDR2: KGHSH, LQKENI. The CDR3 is CASSPGQGETQYF.

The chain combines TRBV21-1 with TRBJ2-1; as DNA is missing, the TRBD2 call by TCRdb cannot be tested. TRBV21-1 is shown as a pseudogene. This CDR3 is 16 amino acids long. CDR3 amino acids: CASSKESSGGNNEQFF.

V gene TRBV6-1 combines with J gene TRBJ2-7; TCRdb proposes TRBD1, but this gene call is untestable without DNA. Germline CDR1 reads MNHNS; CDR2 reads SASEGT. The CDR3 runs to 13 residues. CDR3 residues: CASRRIGGYEQYF.

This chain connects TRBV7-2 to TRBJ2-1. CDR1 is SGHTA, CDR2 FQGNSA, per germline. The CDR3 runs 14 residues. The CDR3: CASSYRAPYNEQFF.

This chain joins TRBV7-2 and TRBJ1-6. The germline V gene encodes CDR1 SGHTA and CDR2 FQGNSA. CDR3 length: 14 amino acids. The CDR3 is CASSFTRPGSPLHF.

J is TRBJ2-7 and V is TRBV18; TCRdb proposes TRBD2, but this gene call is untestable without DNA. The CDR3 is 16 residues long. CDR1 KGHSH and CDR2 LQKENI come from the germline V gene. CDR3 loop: CASSPSGLAGSYEQYF.

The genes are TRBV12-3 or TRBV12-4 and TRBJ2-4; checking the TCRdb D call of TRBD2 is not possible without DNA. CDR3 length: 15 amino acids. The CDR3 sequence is CASSSTTSGSHIQYF.

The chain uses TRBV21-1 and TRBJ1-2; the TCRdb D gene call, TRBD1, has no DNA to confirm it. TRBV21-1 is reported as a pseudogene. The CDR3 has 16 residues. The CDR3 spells CASSKGWGAHFYGYTF.

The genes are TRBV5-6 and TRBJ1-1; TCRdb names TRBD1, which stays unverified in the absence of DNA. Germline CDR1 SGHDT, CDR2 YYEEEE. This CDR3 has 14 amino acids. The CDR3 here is CASSLDSQGTEAFF.

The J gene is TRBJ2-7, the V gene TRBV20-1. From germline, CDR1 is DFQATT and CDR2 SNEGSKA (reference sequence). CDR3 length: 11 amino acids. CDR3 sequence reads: CSCHSTYEQYF.

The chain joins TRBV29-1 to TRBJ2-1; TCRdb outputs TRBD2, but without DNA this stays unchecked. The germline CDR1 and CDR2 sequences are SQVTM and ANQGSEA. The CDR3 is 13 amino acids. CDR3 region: CSVAQGGYNEQFF.

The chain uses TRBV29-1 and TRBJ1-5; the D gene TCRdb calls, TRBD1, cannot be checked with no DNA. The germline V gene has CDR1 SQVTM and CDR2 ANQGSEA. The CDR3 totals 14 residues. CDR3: CSVGTGGGNQPQHF.

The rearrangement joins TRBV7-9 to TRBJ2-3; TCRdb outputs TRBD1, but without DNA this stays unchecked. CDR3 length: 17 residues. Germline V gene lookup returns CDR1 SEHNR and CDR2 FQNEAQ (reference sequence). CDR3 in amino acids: CASSLRRNRGHTDTQYF. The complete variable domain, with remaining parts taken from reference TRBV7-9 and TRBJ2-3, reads DTGVSQNPRHKITKRGQNVTFRCDPISEHNRLYWYRQTLGQGPEFLTYFQNEAQLEKSRLLSDRFSAERPKGSFSTLEIQRTEQGDSAMYLCASSLRRNRGHTDTQYFGPGTRLTVL.

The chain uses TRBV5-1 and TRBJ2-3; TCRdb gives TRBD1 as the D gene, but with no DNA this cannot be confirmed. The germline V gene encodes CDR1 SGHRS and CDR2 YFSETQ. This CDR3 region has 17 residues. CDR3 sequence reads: CASSPGTAFSRTDTQYF.

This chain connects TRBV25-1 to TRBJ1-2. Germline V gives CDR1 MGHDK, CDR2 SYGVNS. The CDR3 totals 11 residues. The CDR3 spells CASRESYGYTF.

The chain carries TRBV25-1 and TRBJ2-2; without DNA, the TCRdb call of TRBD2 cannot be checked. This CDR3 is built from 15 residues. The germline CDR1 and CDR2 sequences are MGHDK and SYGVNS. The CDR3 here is CASSEASGRSGELFF. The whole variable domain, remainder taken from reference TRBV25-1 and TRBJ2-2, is EADIYQTPRYLVIGTGKKITLECSQTMGHDKMYWYQQDPGMELHLIHYSYGVNSTEKGDLSSESTVSRIRTEHFPLTLESARPSHTSQYLCASSEASGRSGELFFGEGSRLTVL.

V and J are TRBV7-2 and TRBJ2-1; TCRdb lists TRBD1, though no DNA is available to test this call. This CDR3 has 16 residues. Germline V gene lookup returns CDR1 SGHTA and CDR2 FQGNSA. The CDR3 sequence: CASSTAGQRTYNEQFF.

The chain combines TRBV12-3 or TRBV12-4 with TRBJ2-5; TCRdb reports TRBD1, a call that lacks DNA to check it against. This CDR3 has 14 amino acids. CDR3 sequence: CASSFMTGQETQYF.

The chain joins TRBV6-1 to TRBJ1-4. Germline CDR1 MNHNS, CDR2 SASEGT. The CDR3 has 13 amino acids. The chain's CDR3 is CASTVATNEKLFF.

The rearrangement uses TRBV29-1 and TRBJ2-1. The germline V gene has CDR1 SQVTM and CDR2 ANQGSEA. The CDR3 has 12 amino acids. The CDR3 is CSVDTYVNEQFF.

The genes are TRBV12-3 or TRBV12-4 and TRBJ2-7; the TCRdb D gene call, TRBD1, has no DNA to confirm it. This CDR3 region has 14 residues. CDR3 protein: CASSFLAPNGEQYF.

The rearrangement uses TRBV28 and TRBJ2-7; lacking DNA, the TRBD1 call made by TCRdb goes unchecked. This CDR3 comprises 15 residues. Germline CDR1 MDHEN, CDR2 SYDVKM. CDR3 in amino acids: CASRTTGTGSYEQYF.

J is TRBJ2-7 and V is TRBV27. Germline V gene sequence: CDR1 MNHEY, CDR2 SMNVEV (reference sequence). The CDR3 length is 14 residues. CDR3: CASSFAGEGYEQYF.

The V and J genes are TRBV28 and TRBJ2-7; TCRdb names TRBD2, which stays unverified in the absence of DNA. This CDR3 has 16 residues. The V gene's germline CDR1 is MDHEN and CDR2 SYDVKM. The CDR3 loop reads CASSLFAGLVAYEQYF.

CDR3 sequence: CASSLRAGNYGYTF. The V call is TRBV5-6, the J call TRBJ1-2; TCRdb's D call, TRBD1, is unchecked because there is no DNA. From germline, CDR1 is SGHDT and CDR2 YYEEEE. The CDR3 has 14 residues.

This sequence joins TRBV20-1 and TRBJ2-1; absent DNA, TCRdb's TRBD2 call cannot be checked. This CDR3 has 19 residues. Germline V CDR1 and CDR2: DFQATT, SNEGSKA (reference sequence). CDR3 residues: CSARVRLAGGPRSYNEQFF.

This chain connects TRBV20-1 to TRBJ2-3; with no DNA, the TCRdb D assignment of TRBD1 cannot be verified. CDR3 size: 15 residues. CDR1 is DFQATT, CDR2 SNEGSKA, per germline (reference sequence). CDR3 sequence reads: CSARAPTGLTDTQYF.